This T cell receptor beta chain was captured by sequencing in a study of PD-1 blockade in classical Hodgkin lymphoma (dated by TCRdb to the early 2020s). Study-level background: Nivolumab dosing was 3 mg/kg intravenously every 2 weeks, continuing until either disease progression or unacceptable toxicity. A peripheral blood immune signature of response to PD-1 blockade in classical Hodgkin lymphoma was defined using TCR beta sequencing and CyTOF. General study outcomes and caveats: Diversity was lower in patients who began nivolumab less than 1 year after ASCT, so these patients were left out of later analyses to avoid confounding by immune reconstitution. Baseline TCR diversity was reported to be lower in newly diagnosed patients than in healthy donors and to be lower still in relapsed/refractory patients. The study covered only a single clinical trial cohort, and the causes of the repertoire differences, possibly disease activity or prior therapy, were still not defined. Baseline diversity similar to that of newly diagnosed patients was observed in trial patients achieving complete response, whereas significantly lower diversity was observed in partial responders and progressors. CD4+ but not CD8+ TCR diversity rose significantly by C4D1 (p=0.0027 vs p=0.16), most apparent in complete responders (p=0.02).

Sample time point, as interpreted from the label and publication: cycle 1 day 1 (C1D1), immediately before nivolumab initiation. All trial patients had relapsed after autologous stem cell transplantation, with cohorts A, B and C differing in prior brentuximab vedotin exposure. The trial cohort included some 53 patients with relapsed/refractory classical Hodgkin lymphoma, and each patient had a best overall response of complete response, partial response or progressive disease. Single-agent nivolumab was administered to trial patients in the multi-cohort phase II CheckMate 205 trial. An independent review committee assessed best overall response by applying the 2007 International Working Group response criteria. PBMCs from the trial were collected at three points: immediately before nivolumab initiation (C1D1), and during therapy at cycle 2 day 1 and cycle 4 day 1. Peripheral blood was collected in 8 mL Vacutainer Cell Preparation Tubes, from which PBMCs were isolated by centrifugation and then cryopreserved.

With respect to this clone: The antigen this receptor binds is unknown. No base quality information exists; no much larger clone differs at one position.

The germline V gene encodes CDR1 GTSNPN and CDR2 SVGIG (reference sequence). Reading from cysteine to phenylalanine, the CDR3 counts 12 amino acids. The DNA shown is the 36-base CDR3, in frame from base 1. V sheds 0 bases and J sheds 8 bases, leaving 8 bases between their ends. The Qiagen DNeasy kit was used to extract genomic DNA both from unsorted PBMCs and from the negatively selected CD4+ and CD8+ fractions. TCR beta CDR3 regions were subjected to amplification by immunoSEQ multiplex PCR with primers that anneal to V and J segments. A synthetic immune receptor repertoire was used to minimize amplification bias, and any residual bias was removed computationally once sequencing was done. Under the source paper's analysis protocol: Custom Python scripts were used to quantify repertoire diversity as the Shannon entropy index. Unsorted, CD4+ and CD8+ repertoires were analyzed separately, except for combined analyses in which CD4+ and CD8+ sequences were merged in silico. Clonal expansion was defined as at least a 2-fold frequency increase after treatment relative to C1D1, with a pseudocount of 0.5 for undetected baseline clones. Singleton clones were defined as clones with 0 or 1 copy at C1D1, and non-singleton clones were defined as clones with 2 or more copies. Clones expanded in unsorted samples were annotated as CD4+, CD8+ or unknown by matching protein sequences in sorted samples from the same patient. Diversity changes from C1D1 to C4D1 were tested in paired samples using Wilcoxon tests. As stored in TCRdb, this immuneACCESS dataset retains in-frame rearrangements with V and J assigned. A fraction of the clones does not appear; measured against another copy, unresolved V genes explain less than half of the discrepancy, and the remainder lacks a known reason. V and J calls and clone size are given by that table; D and trimming were obtained from the DNA. The sample data list over 80,000 clones, and more than 90% of these were observed just once. The biggest ten clones account for 2.8% of the sample.

The chain was built from TRBV30 and TRBJ2-1; too little of a D gene remains to name it. Sequences were derived from peripheral blood mononuclear cells (PBMCs), sampled at baseline. The sequence was obtained from a human donor with classical Hodgkin lymphoma. The CDR3 region has the sequence CAWSVLIHEQFF. The DNA sequence follows: TGTGCCTGGAGTGTACTCATCCATGAGCAGTTCTTC. Outside the CDR3, residues come from the reference TRBV30 and TRBJ2-1 proteins, so the full variable domain is: SQTIHQWPATLVQPVGSPLSLECTVEGTSNPNLYWYRQAAGRGLQLLFYSVGIGQISSEVPQNLSASRPQDRQFILSSKKLLLSDSGFYLCAWSVLIHEQFFGPGTRLTVL.